The 32 T cell receptor beta chains below all came from one sample that was sequenced in a study of blood T cell repertoires in COVID-19. Profiling relied on immunoSEQ multiplex PCR, and the TCRdb table lists in-frame clones only, not all of them. The sample carries about 200,000 clones, around 84% recorded once. Sequencing used peripheral blood. The receptor source for this set is a human donor in a cohort sampled during active COVID-19.

The chain links TRBV6-5 to TRBJ2-7; D possibly corresponds to TRBD1 (5 bases). V lost 6 bases and J 3 bases, leaving 9 bases between the germline ends. The CDR3 runs 12 residues. The germline gives CDR1 MNHEY, CDR2 SVGAGI. The CDR3 coding sequence is TGTGCCAGCAGGCGAGACAGCTACGAGCAGTACTTC. It encodes CASRRDSYEQYF.

The CDR3 here is CASRPGLAISGELFF. As DNA, the CDR3 is TGTGCCAGCAGGCCGGGACTAGCGATATCCGGGGAGCTGTTTTTT. This rearrangement joins TRBV7-2 to TRBJ2-2, with 10 positions matching TRBD2. CDR3 size: 15 residues. V shed 6 bases, J shed 6 bases, and the junction held 7 bases outside the gene matches. Germline assignment: CDR1 SGHTA and CDR2 FQGNSA.

The table lists this clone with a few counts. The gene calls are TRBV4-1 and TRBJ2-7; D is possibly TRBD1 (6 bases). V lost 1 base, J lost 5 bases, and 18 bases lay in between. Per germline, CDR1 MGHRA and CDR2 YSYEKL. The CDR3 runs to 16 residues. The CDR3, as DNA: TGCGCCAGCAGCCAAGGTGGACGAATACAGGGAAACGAGCAGTACTTC. Encoded protein: CASSQGGRIQGNEQYF.

The rearrangement joins TRBV7-9 to TRBJ1-1; D is perhaps TRBD1 (5 bases). Germline V CDR1 and CDR2: SEHNR, FQNEAQ (reference sequence). Trimming removed 2 bases at V and 5 bases at J, with 12 bases between. The CDR3 loop spans 14 amino acids. CDR3 loop: CASSLPVRGTEAFF. In DNA, the CDR3 is TGTGCCAGCAGCTTACCGGTAAGGGGAACTGAAGCTTTCTTT.

V is TRBV2 and J is TRBJ1-3; TRBD1 is a possible D gene (5 bases). Germline V gene lookup returns CDR1 SNHLY and CDR2 FYNNEI. The CDR3 has 21 amino acids. V was pared by 1 base and J by 1 base, with 26 bases between. Here the CDR3 reads CASSEVKGPLPKGRSGNTIYF. CDR3 coding DNA: TGTGCCAGCAGTGAAGTTAAAGGCCCACTCCCTAAGGGGCGGTCTGGAAACACCATATATTTT.

The J gene is TRBJ2-1, the V gene TRBV2, with 9 nucleotides matching TRBD2. Germline V CDR1 and CDR2: SNHLY, FYNNEI. The CDR3 has 15 amino acids. Trimming at V came to 10 bases and at J to 9 bases, leaving 16 bases not matched to a gene. DNA for the CDR3: TGTGCCACCACTCACGAAATTGCGGGAGGGAGTGAGCAGTTCTTC. Its protein product is CATTHEIAGGSEQFF.

The V call is TRBV24-1, the J call TRBJ1-5, with no clear D. The germline V and J ends were trimmed by 3 bases and 0 bases, with 11 bases remaining between them. The CDR3 is 16 amino acids. Germline values: CDR1 KGHDR, CDR2 SFDVKD. The CDR3, as DNA: TGTGCCACCAGTGATACCCGTGAGGGTAGCAATCAGCCCCAGCATTTT. Protein: CATSDTREGSNQPQHF.

This rearrangement joins TRBV11-2 to TRBJ2-6; D is unresolved. The V and J ends lost 3 bases and 0 bases respectively, with 9 bases between them. Germline V lookup: CDR1 SGHAT, CDR2 FQNNGV. The CDR3 consists of 16 residues. CDR3 in DNA: TGTGCCAGCAGCTTGTTCTCCGTCTCTGGGGCCAACGTCCTGACTTTC. Translating it yields CASSLFSVSGANVLTF.

V usage is TRBV5-1 and J usage is TRBJ2-7, with 10 positions matching TRBD1. The CDR3 length is 15 residues. V dropped 4 bases and J dropped 0; count of bases not matched to a gene: 4. Germline CDR1 reads SGHRS; CDR2 reads YFSETQ. The CDR3 here is CASSIGQGVSYEQYF. The CDR3, as DNA: TGCGCCAGCAGCATAGGACAGGGGGTCTCCTACGAGCAGTACTTC. The whole variable domain, filled in from reference TRBV5-1 and TRBJ2-7, reads KAGVTQTPRYLIKTRGQQVTLSCSPISGHRSVSWYQQTPGQGLQFLFEYFSETQRNKGNFPGRFSGRQFSNSRSEMNVSTLELGDSALYLCASSIGQGVSYEQYFGPGTRLTVT.

This chain links TRBV6-6 with TRBJ2-5, with TRBD2 identical over 13 bases. In germline, CDR1 is MNHNY, CDR2 SVGAGI (reference sequence). The CDR3 spans 18 residues. V lost 5 bases to trimming and J lost 2 bases; unmatched junction nucleotides: 11. DNA for the CDR3: TGTGCCAGCAGTCGAGCCGGGACTAGCGGGACGCGTCAAGAGACCCAGTACTTC. Translation: CASSRAGTSGTRQETQYF.

This clone has ten or more counts. The genes are TRBV4-2 and TRBJ1-4; TRBD1 agrees at 7 bases. The ends lost 2 bases at V and 0 bases at J; junction bases unmatched: 12. Germline CDR1 reads LGHNA; CDR2 reads YNFKEQ. The CDR3 is 19 residues long. Here the CDR3 reads CASSQRKGARGATNEKLFF. Written as DNA, the CDR3 is TGTGCCAGCAGCCAACGCAAAGGGGCCAGGGGGGCAACTAATGAAAAACTGTTTTTT.

The rearrangement uses TRBV28 and TRBJ1-4, with 10 bases matching TRBD1. CDR1 is MDHEN, CDR2 SYDVKM, per germline. The V segment lost 5 bases and the J segment 8 bases; nucleotides outside the gene matches: 8. This CDR3 spans 15 amino acids. CDR3: CASSTPGQGPEKLFF. The CDR3 DNA reads TGTGCCAGCAGTACTCCGGGACAGGGGCCCGAAAAACTGTTTTTT.

A remark on this clone: Other DNA sequences in this sample translate to the same CDR3. CDR3 sequence (DNA): TGTGCCAGCAGTTTACTCCGGGATTACAATGAGCAGTTCTTC. Protein product: CASSLLRDYNEQFF. The chain links TRBV28 to TRBJ2-1; tentative D call: TRBD2 (5 bases). The CDR3 sequence is 14 residues long. V gave up 2 bases and J gave up 4 bases, with 9 bases separating them. The V gene's germline CDR1 is MDHEN and CDR2 SYDVKM.

This chain connects TRBV28 to TRBJ2-2; perhaps TRBD2 as D (6 bases). The length of the CDR3 is 13 residues. Trimming pared 7 bases from V and 7 bases from J, leaving 13 bases between. Per germline, CDR1 MDHEN and CDR2 SYDVKM. This chain's CDR3 is CASMRDNGGELFF. DNA for the CDR3: TGTGCCAGCATGCGGGATAATGGCGGGGAGCTGTTTTTT.

The chain recombines TRBV6-5 with TRBJ1-5; maybe TRBD1 (5 bases). From germline, CDR1 is MNHEY and CDR2 SVGAGI. This CDR3 has 14 residues. The V end was cut by 6 bases, the J end by 3 bases, with 12 bases between. CDR3 DNA sequence: TGTGCCAGCAGCCAGGGCCTTAACAATCAGCCCCAGCATTTT. It specifies CASSQGLNNQPQHF.

The chain joins TRBV15 to TRBJ2-6, with D possibly matching TRBD1 (5 bases). This CDR3 spans 16 amino acids. The V gene lost 1 base and the J gene lost 0 bases, with 7 bases spanning the gap. Germline assignment: CDR1 LNHNV and CDR2 YYDKDF (reference sequence). The CDR3 coding sequence is TGTGCCACCAGCAGAGGGCAGGGCTCTGGGGCCAACGTCCTGACTTTC. Encoded protein: CATSRGQGSGANVLTF. The whole variable domain, remainder taken from reference TRBV15 and TRBJ2-6, is DAMVIQNPRYQVTQFGKPVTLSCSQTLNHNVMYWYQQKSSQAPKLLFHYYDKDFNNEADTPDNFQSRRPNTSFCFLDIRSPGLGDTAMYLCATSRGQGSGANVLTFGAGSRLTVL.

The gene calls are TRBV15 and TRBJ1-5; no clear D. This CDR3 is 14 amino acids long. V shed 1 base and J shed 6 bases, with 10 bases lying between them. Germline assignment: CDR1 LNHNV and CDR2 YYDKDF (reference sequence). CDR3 residues: CATSRVAEGQPQHF. The CDR3 nucleotides read TGTGCCACCAGCAGAGTTGCCGAGGGTCAGCCCCAGCATTTT.

CDR3 amino acids: CASKAGRVDTQYF. The CDR3 DNA reads TGTGCCAGCAAAGCGGGACGAGTAGATACGCAGTATTTT. The chain carries TRBV12-3 or TRBV12-4 and TRBJ2-3; 7 nucleotides line up with TRBD2. V lost 7 bases to trimming and J lost 5 bases; unmatched junction nucleotides: 6. The CDR3 is 13 residues long.

The chain carries TRBV19 and TRBJ2-2; 8 nucleotides align to TRBD2. CDR3 length: 16 residues. Trimming cost V 7 bases and J 4 bases; bases outside gene matches: 11. The germline CDR1 and CDR2 sequences are LNHDA and SQIVND (reference sequence). Written as DNA, the CDR3 is TGTGCCAGTACGAAATCCGGGAGGGCCAGCACCGGGGAGCTGTTTTTT. This gives the protein CASTKSGRASTGELFF.

The CDR3 loop reads CASSSTGGTYEQYF. The CDR3 DNA reads TGTGCCAGCAGCTCTACAGGGGGGACCTACGAGCAGTACTTC. The genes are TRBV7-2 and TRBJ2-7; 8 bases match TRBD1. Germline V CDR1 and CDR2: SGHTA, FQGNSA. This CDR3 contains 14 residues. V lost 4 bases, J lost 2 bases, and 4 bases stayed unmatched.

This clone has only one observation. The chain couples TRBV2 to TRBJ2-7; D is perhaps TRBD2 (6 bases). The CDR3 is 13 residues long. The V end lost 11 bases, the J end lost 1 base, and 15 bases lay between the germline ends. Per the germline V gene, CDR1 is SNHLY and CDR2 is FYNNEI. Written as DNA, the CDR3 is TGTGCCTCCCGAGTAGGGAGGTCCTACGAGCAGTACTTC. Translating gives CASRVGRSYEQYF.

The chain employs TRBV5-1 and TRBJ2-3, with D tentatively TRBD2 (5 bases). Per the germline V gene, CDR1 is SGHRS and CDR2 is YFSETQ. Trimming took 2 bases from V and 2 from J, leaving 6 bases between them. This CDR3 region has 13 residues. The CDR3 here is CASSFSDTDTQYF. The CDR3 coding sequence is TGCGCCAGCAGCTTTAGCGACACAGATACGCAGTATTTT. Using reference TRBV5-1 and TRBJ2-3 for the parts outside the CDR3, the full variable domain is KAGVTQTPRYLIKTRGQQVTLSCSPISGHRSVSWYQQTPGQGLQFLFEYFSETQRNKGNFPGRFSGRQFSNSRSEMNVSTLELGDSALYLCASSFSDTDTQYFGPGTRLTVL.

V usage is TRBV19 and J usage is TRBJ2-3; 16 bases map to TRBD2. The V gene end was trimmed by 4 bases and the J gene end by 3 bases; junction bases not matched to a gene: 7. Germline CDR1 is LNHDA and CDR2 is SQIVND (reference sequence). CDR3 length: 18 residues. The CDR3 reads CASSKGLAGGPITDTQYF. As DNA, the CDR3 is TGTGCCAGTAGTAAGGGACTAGCGGGAGGGCCGATAACAGATACGCAGTATTTT.

This clone was detected once. The chain has TRBV5-6 and TRBJ2-1; TRBD1 matches at 8 bases. CDR3 size: 14 residues. The J segment lost 10 bases and the V segment lost 0 bases, leaving 6 bases of the junction unmatched. Looked up from germline, CDR1 is SGHDT and CDR2 is YYEEEE. Written as DNA, the CDR3 is TGTGCCAGCAGCTTGGGGCAGGGGGCGAGGGAGCAGTTCTTC. Translated, it gives CASSLGQGAREQFF.

The CDR3 nucleotides read TGTGCCATCCCTGGGGGGCAGGGGGGCTCTGGGGCCAACGTCCTGACTTTC. It specifies CAIPGGQGGSGANVLTF. V and J are TRBV28 and TRBJ2-6; weak D call: TRBD1 (7 bases). This CDR3 is 17 amino acids long. Germline loops: CDR1 MDHEN, CDR2 SYDVKM. The V and J ends lost 10 bases and 0 bases respectively, with 19 bases between them.

The chain uses TRBV7-9 and TRBJ1-2; possibly TRBD1 for D (5 bases). V was shortened by 1 base and J by 4 bases, with 13 bases between the two germline ends. Germline V lookup: CDR1 SEHNR, CDR2 FQNEAQ (reference sequence). CDR3 size: 15 residues. The CDR3: CASSLETVGGYGYTF. The CDR3 nucleotides read TGTGCCAGCAGCTTAGAGACAGTGGGGGGCTATGGCTACACCTTC.

This chain uses TRBV5-6 with TRBJ2-5; D unresolved. V lost 2 bases, J lost 5 bases, and 10 bases lay in between. CDR3 length equals 13 residues. Germline V CDR1 and CDR2: SGHDT, YYEEEE. This CDR3 is CASSLAYVETQYF. The CDR3 DNA is TGTGCCAGCAGCTTAGCATACGTCGAGACCCAGTACTTC.

The chain employs TRBV7-2 and TRBJ2-7; 7 bases line up with TRBD2. Germline CDR1 SGHTA, CDR2 FQGNSA. Trimming at V came to 5 bases and at J to 2 bases, leaving 15 bases not matched to a gene. The CDR3 totals 17 residues. CDR3 nucleotide sequence: TGTGCCAGCAGCCGCCGACTTGAGGCGGGAGTCACCTACGAGCAGTACTTC. Protein product: CASSRRLEAGVTYEQYF.

The count of this clone is one. The rearrangement links TRBV10-2 to TRBJ2-2; D is perhaps TRBD2 (6 bases). The CDR3 consists of 13 residues. Germline V gene sequence: CDR1 WSHSY, CDR2 SAAADI. The V gene lost 5 bases and the J gene lost 7 bases, with 11 bases spanning the gap. The CDR3 sequence: CASSSGVGGELFF. CDR3 nucleotide sequence: TGCGCCAGCAGTTCGGGGGTAGGCGGGGAGCTGTTTTTT.

The rearrangement joins TRBV7-2 to TRBJ1-1, with no clear D. CDR3 length: 14 residues. The V end lost 0 bases, the J end lost 1 base, and 6 bases lay between the germline ends. Per germline, CDR1 SGHTA and CDR2 FQGNSA. Written as DNA, the CDR3 is TGTGCCAGCAGCTTAGCGCTTAGGAACACTGAAGCTTTCTTT. It codes for CASSLALRNTEAFF.

The V call is TRBV3-1 (or the pseudogene TRBV3-2), the J call TRBJ2-5, with 10 bases aligning to TRBD2. Germline lookup yields CDR1 LGHDT and CDR2 YNNKEL (reference sequence). With V trimmed by 3 bases and J by 2 bases, 6 bases remained unmatched. The CDR3 runs to 16 residues. This CDR3 is CASSQDGTSAQETQYF. As DNA, the CDR3 is TGTGCCAGCAGCCAGGACGGGACTAGCGCGCAAGAGACCCAGTACTTC.

This rearrangement joins TRBV19 to TRBJ1-3, with 7 bases fitting TRBD1. This CDR3 has 17 residues. J was trimmed by 0 bases and V by 7 bases; bases with no gene match: 12. Germline V gene sequence: CDR1 LNHDA, CDR2 SQIVND (reference sequence). The CDR3 region has the DNA TGTGCCAGTAACACTCAGGGACAGCGGTTCTCTGGAAACACCATATATTTT. It encodes CASNTQGQRFSGNTIYF.